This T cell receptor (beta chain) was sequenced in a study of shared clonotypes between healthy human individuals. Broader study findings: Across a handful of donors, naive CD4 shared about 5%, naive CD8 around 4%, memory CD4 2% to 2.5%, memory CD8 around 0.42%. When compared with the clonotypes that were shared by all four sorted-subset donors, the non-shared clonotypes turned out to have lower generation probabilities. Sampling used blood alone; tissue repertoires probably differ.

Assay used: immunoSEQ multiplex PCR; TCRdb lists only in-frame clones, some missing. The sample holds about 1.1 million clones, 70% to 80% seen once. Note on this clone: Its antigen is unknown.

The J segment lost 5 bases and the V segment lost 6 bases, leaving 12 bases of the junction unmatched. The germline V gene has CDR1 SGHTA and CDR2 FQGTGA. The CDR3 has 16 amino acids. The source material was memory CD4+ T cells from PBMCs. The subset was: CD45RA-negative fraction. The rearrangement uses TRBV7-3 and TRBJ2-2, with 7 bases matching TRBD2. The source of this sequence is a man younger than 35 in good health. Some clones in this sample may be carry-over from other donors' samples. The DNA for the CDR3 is TGTGCCAGCAGTCCGGGACTAACCTTTATTACCGGGGAGCTGTTTTTT. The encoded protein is CASSPGLTFITGELFF.